Listed here are 2 T cell receptor beta chains from one sample, sequenced in a study of control samples from healthy donors and cancer patients. Using immunoSEQ multiplex PCR, the repertoire was profiled, and TCRdb retains in-frame clones only, with some absent. The data show some 100,000 clones, roughly 86% seen once. Sequenced material: blood. Source of these receptors: a woman between 50 and 59 years old in good health.

V usage is TRBV2 and J usage is TRBJ1-1; TRBD1 is a possible D gene (6 bases). CDR3 length: 17 residues. The germline V gene encodes CDR1 SNHLY and CDR2 FYNNEI. V was pared by 3 bases and J by 5 bases, with 22 bases between. CDR3 residues: CASSDLEGGHSFTEAFF. The CDR3 region has the DNA TGTGCCAGCAGTGATCTAGAGGGGGGACATTCTTTTACTGAAGCTTTCTTT.

This sequence joins TRBV9 and TRBJ1-1; D is unresolved. This CDR3 is built from 15 residues. V was clipped by 1 base and J by 0 bases, with 10 bases between them. Germline CDR1 and CDR2: SGDLS and YYNGEE. CDR3 coding DNA: TGTGCCAGCAGCGTACGGCCAACATTGAACACTGAAGCTTTCTTT. Translation: CASSVRPTLNTEAFF.